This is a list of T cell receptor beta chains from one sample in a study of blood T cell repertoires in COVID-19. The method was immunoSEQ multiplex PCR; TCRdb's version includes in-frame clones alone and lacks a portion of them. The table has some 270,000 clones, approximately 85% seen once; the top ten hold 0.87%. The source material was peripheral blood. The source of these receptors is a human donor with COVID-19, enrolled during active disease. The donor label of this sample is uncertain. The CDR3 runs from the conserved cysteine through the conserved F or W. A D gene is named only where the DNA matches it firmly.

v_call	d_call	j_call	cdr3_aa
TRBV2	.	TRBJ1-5	CASSWPGQGNQPQHF
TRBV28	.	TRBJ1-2	CASRLMTERSGYTF
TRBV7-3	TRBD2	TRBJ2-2	CASSPGLAAGGTGELFF
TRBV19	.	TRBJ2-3	CASRSRQLPTDTQYF
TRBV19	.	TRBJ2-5	CASSIGEAETQYF
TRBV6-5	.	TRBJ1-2	CASRKAANNYGYTF
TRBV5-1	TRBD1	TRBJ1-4	CASAIQGLAEKLFF
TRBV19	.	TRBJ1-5	CASSINAVVNNQPQHF
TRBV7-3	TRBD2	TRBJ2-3	CASSPPGNSGRGAQYF
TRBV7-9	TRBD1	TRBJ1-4	CASSVSGTGHEKLFF
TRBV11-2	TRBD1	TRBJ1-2	CASSLPTSGTVLYGYTF
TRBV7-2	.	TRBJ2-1	CASSWGGNEQFF
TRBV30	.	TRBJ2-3	CAWMSAAGADTQYF
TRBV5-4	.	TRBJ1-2	CASSLTDSRYGYTF
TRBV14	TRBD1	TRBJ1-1	CASSQRTGPTEAFF
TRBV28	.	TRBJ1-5	CASSLGLQGLNQPQHF
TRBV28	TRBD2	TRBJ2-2	CASSLASGITDTGELFF
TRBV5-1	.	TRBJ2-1	CASSLQSQNNEQFF
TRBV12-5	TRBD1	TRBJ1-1	CASGLTGEVNTEAFF
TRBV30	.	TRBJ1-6	CALVKRAANNSPLHF
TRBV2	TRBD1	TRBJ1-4	CASSERTGTGRKLFF
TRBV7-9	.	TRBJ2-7	CASSSHPQGWEQYF
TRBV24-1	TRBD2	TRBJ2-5	CATSDLHGTSGRQQETQYF
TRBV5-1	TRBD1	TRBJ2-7	CASSSQGGTYEQYF
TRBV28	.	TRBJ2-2	CASSSPRQGRTIGELFF
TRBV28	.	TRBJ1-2	CATSAGGMDLLGYTF
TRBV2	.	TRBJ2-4	CASRGAKNIQYF
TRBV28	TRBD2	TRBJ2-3	CATSKDLGAGDRTDTQYF
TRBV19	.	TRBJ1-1	CASSIYQSNTEAFF
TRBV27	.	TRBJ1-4	CASSQDSPEISKLFF
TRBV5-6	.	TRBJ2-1	CASSPPARAGEQFF
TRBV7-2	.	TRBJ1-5	CASSLLGRGPQHF
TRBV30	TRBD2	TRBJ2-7	CAWSRTRSYEQYF
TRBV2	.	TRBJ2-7	CASSADGLSYEQYF
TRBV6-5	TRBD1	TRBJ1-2	CASRVEGAHSVGYTF
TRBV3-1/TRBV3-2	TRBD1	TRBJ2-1	CASSQGPPGQGHNEQFF
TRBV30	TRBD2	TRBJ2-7	CAWRAGGPSEQYF
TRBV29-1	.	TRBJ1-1	CSVNYRGNTEAFF
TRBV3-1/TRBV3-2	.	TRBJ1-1	CASSQGGGRDTEAFF
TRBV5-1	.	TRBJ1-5	CASPNGDSNQPQHF
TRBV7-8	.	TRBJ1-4	CASSSQGSPTTNEKLFF
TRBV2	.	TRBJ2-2	CASSGQGRNTGELFF
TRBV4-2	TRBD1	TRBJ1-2	CASSQDPDRGDYGYTF
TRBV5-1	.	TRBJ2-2	CASSYSPDTGELFF
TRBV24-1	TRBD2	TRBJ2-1	CATSEGRGGAYNEQFF
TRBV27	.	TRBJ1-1	CASSFRGMGTEAFF